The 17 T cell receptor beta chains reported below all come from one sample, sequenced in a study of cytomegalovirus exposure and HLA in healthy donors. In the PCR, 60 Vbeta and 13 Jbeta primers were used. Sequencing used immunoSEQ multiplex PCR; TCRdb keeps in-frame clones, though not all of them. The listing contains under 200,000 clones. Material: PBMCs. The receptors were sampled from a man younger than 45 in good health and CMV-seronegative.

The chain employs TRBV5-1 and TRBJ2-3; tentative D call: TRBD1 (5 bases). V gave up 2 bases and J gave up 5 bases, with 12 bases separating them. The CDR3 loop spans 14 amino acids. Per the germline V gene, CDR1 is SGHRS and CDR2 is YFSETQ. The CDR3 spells CASSFTGRRDTQYF. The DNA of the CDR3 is TGCGCCAGCAGCTTTACAGGTCGAAGAGATACGCAGTATTTT.

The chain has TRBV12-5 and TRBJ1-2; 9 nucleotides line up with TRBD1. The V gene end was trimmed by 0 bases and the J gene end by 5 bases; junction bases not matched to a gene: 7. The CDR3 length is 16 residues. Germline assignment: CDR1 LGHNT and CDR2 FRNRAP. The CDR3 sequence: CASGLVRGTGPYGYTF. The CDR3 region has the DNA TGTGCTAGTGGTTTGGTACGTGGGACAGGGCCTTATGGCTACACCTTC.

DNA for the CDR3: TGTGCCAGTAGTATAGTACAGGGCGGAAGGAGCTATGGCTACACCTTC. It specifies CASSIVQGGRSYGYTF. J is TRBJ1-2 and V is TRBV19; D is possibly TRBD1 (6 bases). The V gene's germline CDR1 is LNHDA and CDR2 SQIVND (reference sequence). This CDR3 region has 16 residues. V shed 1 base and J shed 4 bases, with 16 bases lying between them.

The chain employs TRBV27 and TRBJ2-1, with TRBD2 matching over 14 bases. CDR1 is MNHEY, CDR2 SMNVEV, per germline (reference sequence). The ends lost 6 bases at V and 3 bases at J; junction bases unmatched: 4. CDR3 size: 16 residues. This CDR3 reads CASRPGLAGGYNEQFF. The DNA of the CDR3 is TGTGCCAGCAGGCCCGGACTAGCGGGAGGCTACAATGAGCAGTTCTTC.

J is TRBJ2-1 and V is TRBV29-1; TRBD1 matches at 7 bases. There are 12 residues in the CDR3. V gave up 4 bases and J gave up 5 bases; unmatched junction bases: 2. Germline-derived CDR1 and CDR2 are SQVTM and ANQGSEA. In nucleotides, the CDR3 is TGCAGCGTTGGGGACAGCAACAATGAGCAGTTCTTC. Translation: CSVGDSNNEQFF.

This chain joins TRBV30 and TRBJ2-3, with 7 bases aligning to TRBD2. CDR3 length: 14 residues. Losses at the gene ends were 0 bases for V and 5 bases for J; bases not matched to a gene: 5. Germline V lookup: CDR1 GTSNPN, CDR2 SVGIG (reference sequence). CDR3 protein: CAWSVKAGLDTQYF. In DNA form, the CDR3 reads TGTGCCTGGAGTGTAAAAGCGGGGTTAGATACGCAGTATTTT.

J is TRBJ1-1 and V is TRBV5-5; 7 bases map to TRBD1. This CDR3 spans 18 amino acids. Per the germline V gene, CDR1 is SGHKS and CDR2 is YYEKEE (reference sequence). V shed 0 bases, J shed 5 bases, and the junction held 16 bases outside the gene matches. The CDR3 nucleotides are TGTGCCAGCAGCTTGGATGGTTTGGTAACTTCAGGGGGGACTGAAGCTTTCTTT. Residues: CASSLDGLVTSGGTEAFF.

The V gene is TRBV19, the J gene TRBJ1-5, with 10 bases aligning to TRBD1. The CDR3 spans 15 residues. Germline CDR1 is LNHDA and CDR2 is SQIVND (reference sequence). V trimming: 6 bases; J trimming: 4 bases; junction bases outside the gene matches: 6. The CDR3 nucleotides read TGTGCCAGTAGAACGGACAGGGGGGGGAATCAGCCCCAGCATTTT. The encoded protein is CASRTDRGGNQPQHF.

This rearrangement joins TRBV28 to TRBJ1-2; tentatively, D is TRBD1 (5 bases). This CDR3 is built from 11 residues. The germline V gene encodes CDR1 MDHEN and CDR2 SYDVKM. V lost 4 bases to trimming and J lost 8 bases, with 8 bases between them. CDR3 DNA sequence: TGTGCCAGCAGTTACGGGGGGGGCTACACCTTC. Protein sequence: CASSYGGGYTF.

CDR3: CASSRDRNYGYTF. CDR3 DNA: TGCGCCAGCAGCCGGGACAGAAACTATGGCTACACCTTC. The chain recombines TRBV5-1 with TRBJ1-2; 7 bases fit TRBD1. This CDR3 spans 13 amino acids. Per the germline V gene, CDR1 is SGHRS and CDR2 is YFSETQ. V lost 4 bases to trimming and J lost 2 bases; unmatched junction nucleotides: 2.

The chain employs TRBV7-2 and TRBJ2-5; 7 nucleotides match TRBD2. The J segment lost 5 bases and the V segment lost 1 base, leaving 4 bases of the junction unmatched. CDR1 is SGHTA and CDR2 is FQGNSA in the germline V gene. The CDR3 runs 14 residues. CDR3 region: CASSLGTSAETQYF. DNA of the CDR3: TGTGCCAGCAGCTTAGGTACTAGCGCCGAGACCCAGTACTTC.

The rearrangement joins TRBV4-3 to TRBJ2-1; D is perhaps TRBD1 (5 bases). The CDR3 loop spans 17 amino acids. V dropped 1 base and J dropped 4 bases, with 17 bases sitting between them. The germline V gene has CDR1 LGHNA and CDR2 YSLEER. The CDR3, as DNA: TGCGCCAGCAGCCAAGTAAGTTCCAGGGCTCTATACAATGAGCAGTTCTTC. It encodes CASSQVSSRALYNEQFF.

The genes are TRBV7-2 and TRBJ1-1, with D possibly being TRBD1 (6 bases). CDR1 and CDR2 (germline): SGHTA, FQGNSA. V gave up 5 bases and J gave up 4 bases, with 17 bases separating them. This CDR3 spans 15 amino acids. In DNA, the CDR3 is TGTGCCAGCAGCCAACTAGGGGGGGCGGCCACTGAAGCTTTCTTT. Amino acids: CASSQLGGAATEAFF.

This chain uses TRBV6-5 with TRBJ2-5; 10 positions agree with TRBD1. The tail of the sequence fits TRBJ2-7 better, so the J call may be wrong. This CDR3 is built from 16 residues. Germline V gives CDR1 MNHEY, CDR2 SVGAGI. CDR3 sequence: CASSWALTGGFDEQYF. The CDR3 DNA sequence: TGTGCCAGCAGTTGGGCACTGACAGGGGGCTTCGACGAGCAGTACTTC.

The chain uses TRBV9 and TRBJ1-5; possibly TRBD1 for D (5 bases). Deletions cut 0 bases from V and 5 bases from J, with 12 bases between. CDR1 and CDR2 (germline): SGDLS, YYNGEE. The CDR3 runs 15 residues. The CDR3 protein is CASSVEGQNHQPQHF. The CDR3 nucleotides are TGTGCCAGCAGCGTAGAGGGGCAGAACCATCAGCCCCAGCATTTT.

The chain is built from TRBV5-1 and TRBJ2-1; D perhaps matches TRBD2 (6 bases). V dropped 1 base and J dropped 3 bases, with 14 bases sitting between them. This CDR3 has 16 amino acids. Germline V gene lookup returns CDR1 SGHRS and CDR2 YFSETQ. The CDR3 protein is CASSLSGGSGYNEQFF. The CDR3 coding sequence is TGCGCCAGCAGCTTGTCCGGGGGTAGCGGCTACAATGAGCAGTTCTTC.

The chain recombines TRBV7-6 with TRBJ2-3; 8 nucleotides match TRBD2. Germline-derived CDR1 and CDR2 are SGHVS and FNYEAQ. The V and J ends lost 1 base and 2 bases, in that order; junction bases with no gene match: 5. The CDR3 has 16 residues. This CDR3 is CASSLVPGGFTDTQYF. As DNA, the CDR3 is TGTGCCAGCAGCTTAGTTCCGGGAGGGTTCACAGATACGCAGTATTTT.